Listed here are 14 T cell receptor beta chains from one sample, sequenced in a study of graft-versus-host responses after intestinal transplantation. The repertoire was sequenced with immunoSEQ multiplex PCR; TCRdb's copy has only in-frame clones and lacks some. The data contain roughly 28,000 clones, roughly 87% of them singletons. The material sequenced was PBMCs, taken around 480 days after intestinal transplantation. These receptors all come from a human patient who received an intestinal transplant, so some T cells may come from the graft donor.

The rearrangement joins TRBV7-9 to TRBJ2-1, with 9 bases that match TRBD1. In germline, CDR1 is SEHNR, CDR2 FQNEAQ (reference sequence). There are 14 residues in the CDR3. Trimming removed 5 bases from V and 6 bases from J; junction bases left unmatched: 5. The CDR3 nucleotides are TGTGCCAGCAGCCCGGACAGGGGAGGCAATGAGCAGTTCTTC. Encoded protein: CASSPDRGGNEQFF.

The CDR3: CASRSGGGISSEQFF. As DNA, the CDR3 is TGTGCCAGCCGATCAGGTGGCGGGATATCGTCTGAGCAGTTCTTC. V and J are TRBV19 and TRBJ2-1; tentatively, D is TRBD2 (6 bases). Germline assignment: CDR1 LNHDA and CDR2 SQIVND (reference sequence). V lost 9 bases and J lost 9, with 24 bases in between. The CDR3 loop spans 15 amino acids.

The chain has TRBV6-5 and TRBJ1-2; TRBD1 aligns across 8 bases. CDR1 and CDR2 (germline): MNHEY, SVGAGI. Trimming at V came to 6 bases and at J to 8 bases, leaving 11 bases not matched to a gene. CDR3 length: 14 residues. The chain's CDR3 is CASRHGQGPMGYTF. CDR3 nucleotides: TGTGCCAGCAGACACGGACAGGGACCTATGGGCTACACCTTC.

This clone was detected once. The J gene is TRBJ2-3, the V gene TRBV5-1; 8 nucleotides agree with TRBD1. In germline, CDR1 is SGHRS, CDR2 YFSETQ. The CDR3 covers 14 residues. Trimming cost V 4 bases and J 0 bases; bases outside gene matches: 1. The CDR3 protein is CASSGTGSTDTQYF. CDR3 DNA: TGCGCCAGCAGCGGGACAGGTAGCACAGATACGCAGTATTTT.

This rearrangement joins TRBV6-6 to TRBJ2-7, with TRBD2 matching 10 bases. Germline V CDR1 and CDR2: MNHNY, SVGAGI (reference sequence). The CDR3 consists of 15 residues. The junction had 13 bases not matched to a gene; V was cut back by 6 bases and J by 8 bases. The CDR3 loop reads CASSPAEREGLQQYF. CDR3 DNA sequence: TGTGCCAGCAGCCCCGCGGAGCGGGAGGGCCTACAGCAGTACTTC.

The chain is built from TRBV5-1 and TRBJ1-3; TRBD1 might be the D (5 bases). Trimming stripped 0 bases from V and 2 bases from J, with 6 bases between. CDR3 length equals 14 residues. Germline V gives CDR1 SGHRS, CDR2 YFSETQ. CDR3 coding DNA: TGCGCCAGCAGCTTGGCAGGGACTGGAAACACCATATATTTT. As protein: CASSLAGTGNTIYF.

V is TRBV7-6 and J is TRBJ2-7; no clear D gene. The CDR3 sequence is 13 residues long. The ends were cut back, 5 bases at V and 3 bases at J, with 11 bases in the middle. Germline V gene lookup returns CDR1 SGHVS and CDR2 FNYEAQ. CDR3 sequence: CASSTNVGYEQYF. The DNA for the CDR3 is TGTGCCAGCAGCACAAACGTGGGCTACGAGCAGTACTTC.

The chain couples TRBV28 to TRBJ1-2; D is perhaps TRBD1 (5 bases). Looked up from germline, CDR1 is MDHEN and CDR2 is SYDVKM. The V gene lost 4 bases and the J gene lost 4 bases, with 22 bases spanning the gap. This CDR3 has 17 amino acids. The CDR3 nucleotides are TGTGCCAGCAGTTCCGGGGCCACCGAGGGGACCCCCTATGGCTACACCTTC. Its protein product is CASSSGATEGTPYGYTF.

A few counts support this clone. J is TRBJ2-7 and V is TRBV5-1; D is unresolved. This CDR3 is 12 amino acids long. In germline, CDR1 is SGHRS, CDR2 YFSETQ. V was cut by 2 bases and J by 6 bases, with 9 bases left in between. The CDR3 is CASSFSGFEQYF. DNA for the CDR3: TGCGCCAGCAGCTTCTCGGGCTTCGAGCAGTACTTC.

The chain has TRBV29-1 and TRBJ2-7; 13 bases line up with TRBD2. The CDR3 is 16 amino acids. CDR1 and CDR2 (germline): SQVTM, ANQGSEA. CDR3: CTLPGSGLAGSYEQYF. The CDR3 DNA reads TGCACCCTACCAGGGTCGGGACTAGCGGGATCCTACGAGCAGTACTTC.

This clone was recorded once. The V call is TRBV5-1, the J call TRBJ1-5, with D possibly matching TRBD1 (5 bases). Germline CDR1 reads SGHRS; CDR2 reads YFSETQ. V gave up 4 bases and J gave up 3 bases, with 17 bases separating them. CDR3 size: 16 residues. As DNA, the CDR3 is TGCGCCAGCAGCCCAGGGTTGGGGGAGAACAATCAGCCCCAGCATTTT. Its translation: CASSPGLGENNQPQHF.

This clone was counted only a few times. The chain uses TRBV4-1 and TRBJ1-1, with 8 bases aligning to TRBD1. The J segment lost 4 bases and the V segment lost 1 base, leaving 14 bases of the junction unmatched. The germline V gene encodes CDR1 MGHRA and CDR2 YSYEKL. The CDR3 consists of 18 residues. This chain's CDR3 is CASSQGVRGLPSATEAFF. DNA for the CDR3: TGCGCCAGCAGCCAAGGTGTCAGGGGGCTCCCTTCGGCCACTGAAGCTTTCTTT.

This clone has a handful of counts. This chain connects TRBV5-8 to TRBJ1-1; no clear D. The V and J ends lost 4 bases and 5 bases respectively, with 30 bases between them. Germline V CDR1 and CDR2: SGHTS, YDEGEE. This CDR3 is built from 19 residues. The CDR3: CASSQEFMTLGALWTEAFF. The DNA for the CDR3 is TGTGCCAGCAGCCAAGAGTTTATGACTCTTGGAGCCCTGTGGACTGAAGCTTTCTTT.

The chain joins TRBV7-3 to TRBJ2-5, with 11 positions matching TRBD1. Judging by the DNA end, TRBJ2-7 fits better; the J call may be wrong. The CDR3 contains 15 residues. Looked up from germline, CDR1 is SGHTA and CDR2 is FQGTGA. CDR3 DNA: TGTGCCAGCAGCTTAGGACAGGGGGCTCTCTACGAGCAGTACTTC. Protein: CASSLGQGALYEQYF.